The present entry profiles one T cell receptor beta chain with its context. What it recognizes is unknown. The germline V gene encodes CDR1 LNHDA and CDR2 SQIVND (reference sequence). V was pared by 8 bases and J by 4 bases, with 1 base of the junction left unmatched. CDR3 length: 12 amino acids. The data belong to a study of cytomegalovirus exposure and HLA in healthy donors. PCR used 60 Vbeta primers and 13 Jbeta primers. Profiled with immunoSEQ multiplex PCR; TCRdb holds only in-frame clones, not every one. Among about 150,000 clones, roughly 80% were seen once, and the ten largest hold under 4%. Participants comprised healthy donors of bone marrow. Findings and limits, study-wide: TCR beta V- and J-gene trimming was later associated with a missense DCLRE1C variant.

The receptor's source is a human donor in good health. The sample consisted of PBMCs. The J gene is TRBJ1-5, the V gene TRBV19; 8 nucleotides line up with TRBD1. CDR3: CASGQGNQPQHF. The CDR3 DNA follows: TGTGCCAGTGGACAGGGAAATCAGCCCCAGCATTTT. Complete variable domain (other parts from reference TRBV19 and TRBJ1-5): DGGITQSPKYLFRKEGQNVTLSCEQNLNHDAMYWYRQDPGQGLRLIYYSQIVNDFQKGDIAEGYSVSREKKESFPLTVTSAQKNPTAFYLCASGQGNQPQHFGDGTRLSIL.